This TCR beta chain was identified during a study of shared clonotypes between healthy human individuals (dated by TCRdb to about 2020). Describing the broader study: A couple of women and a few men aged 18 to 49 years were included in the cohort. Different laboratories and diverse techniques were used to prepare libraries and sequence TCR repertoires, to increase sequencing depth and limit assay-specific biases. To estimate repertoire size and how much clonotype sharing occurs between individuals, the study deeply sequenced the blood TCR repertoires of roughly 5 healthy adults. Leukapheresis yielded between about 0.94 and 8.9 billion PBMCs per donor. Per donor, three plates each were used for CD4 naive and CD4 memory, two for CD8 naive, and one for CD8 memory. Here is what the overall study found, with its caveats: Pairwise subsampling led to the expectation that sequencing depth would affect the degree of clonotype sharing among donors. Higher generation probabilities were observed for clonotypes shared by all four sorted-subset donors than for non-shared clonotypes. When a few donors were compared, the shared fraction of clonotypes was around 5% for naive CD4, around 4% for naive CD8, 2.3% for memory CD4, and approximately 0.4% for memory CD8. Rarefaction of sorted-subset datasets indicated incomplete sequencing despite the large sequencing depth. Because the study included a small number of donors, the genetic and exposure-history diversity represented was limited. Naive subsets generally had larger estimated clonotype richness than memory subsets did. Only blood was sampled, and tissue TCR repertoires likely differ from those in blood.

The germline V gene (reference sequence) provides CDR1 LNHNV and CDR2 YYDKDF. The CDR3 starts with the cysteine, ends with the phenylalanine, and has 16 residues. Only the CDR3 part of the read is kept: 48 bases, read in frame from the first base. V was cut back by 1 base and J by 1 base, leaving a gap of 10 bases between them. With regard to this clone: Its binding antigen is unknown. No much larger clone is present one base from it, and per-base qualities are unavailable.

Using the deep immunoSEQ assay, multiplex PCR amplified TCR CDR3 regions from genomic DNA. Extracted genomic DNA from each cell subset was spread evenly across all wells of several immunoSEQ 96-well plates, with each plate serving as a replicate. For sorted subsets, each replicate PCR was loaded with around 200 ng genomic DNA, equivalent to 30,000 or so T cell genomes. The purified libraries were quantified using a Qubit 3.0 fluorometer, sized with a Bioanalyzer 2100, and then quantified again using the KAPA Library Quantification kit. Every immunoSEQ 96-well plate was sequenced on a separate single-read 150-cycle Illumina NextSeq 550 flow cell. As for how the authors treated the data: Because only junctional sequences without quality scores were contained in the immunoSEQ output, filtering matching that applied to full-length reads could not be performed. Sequences were annotated with PyIR, a Python wrapper for IgBLAST v1.9, and V/J genes and CDR3 were assigned using IMGT germline references. Reads with weak V/J assignments (E-value above 1e-6), missing CDR3, stop codons, out-of-frame junctions, or ambiguous translated residues were removed. V3J clonotypes were defined by identical inferred V gene, J gene, and CDR3 amino acid sequence. Percentage overlap between repertoires was computed as shared unique clonotypes divided by the size of the smaller repertoire. Richness of each repertoire was evaluated using RTK rarefaction, the Chao1 estimator, and Recon v2.1 estimates of unobserved clonotypes. OLGA was used to compute generation probabilities for all TCRbeta clonotypes that the gDNA method yielded from a handful of donors. Held by TCRdb, this immuneACCESS table contains in-frame sequences only and omits some clones. Under half of the omission traces to an unresolved V gene where checked; the cause of the rest is unknown. V, J and clone size are taken as reported in that table, and D and trimming were inferred from the DNA itself. For this sample there are roughly 700,000 clones; 90% appear just once. The ten top clones hold roughly 36% of the sample.

Donors were healthy HIV-negative adults with no recently reported acute infections or vaccinations. Every donor was a Caucasian adult residing in Nashville, Tennessee, USA. CD8 memory samples were composed of magnetically selected CD45RO+ cells combined with CCR7-negative CD45RA+ effector memory (TemRA) cells. Blood was collected by leukapheresis, and PBMCs were isolated by Ficoll-Histopaque density gradient centrifugation and then cryopreserved in liquid nitrogen vapor phase. Analytical flow cytometry was used to check the purity and quantity of each magnetically sorted T cell population. Each sorted fraction had its genomic DNA isolated and then quantified by UV absorbance on a Nanodrop 2000c.

The sequenced material came from memory CD8+ T cells from PBMCs. The sample's cell subset or site label, in plain terms: CD45RO+ cells pooled with CCR7-negative TemRA cells. This sequence was found in a man younger than 30 in good health. Some clones in this sample may be carry-over from other donors' samples. Rearrangement joined TRBV15 to TRBJ1-4; TRBD1 is possibly the D segment (6 matching bases). The CDR3 protein is CATSRAPGQTNEKLFF. The DNA sequence is TGTGCCACCAGCAGAGCCCCGGGACAAACTAATGAAAAACTGTTTTTT.